The T cell receptor (beta chain) under discussion was sequenced for a study of CD8+CD57+ T cells in acquired aplastic anemia. TCR beta VDJ and CDR3 profiling used genomic DNA as template. MiXCR, applied by TCRdb to the reads, yields one record per CDR3 protein. The sample shows about 200,000 distinct CDR3 sequences, approximately 65% of them seen only once. The CDR3 totals 17 residues. Trimming took 1 base from V and 0 from J; bases not matched to a gene: 6. The germline gives CDR1 SEHNR, CDR2 FQNEAQ (reference sequence). Patients who underwent sequencing had shown CD8+CD57+ cell expansion by flow cytometry. Patient blood was sampled before any therapy had been received.

The sequencing sample was made of sorted CD4+, CD8+, or CD8+CD57+ T cells (not recorded which) from PBMCs. The chain couples TRBV7-9 to TRBJ2-1; TRBD2 matches at 7 bases. The receptor comes from a human donor with aplastic anemia. Here the CDR3 DNA reads TGTGCCAGCAGCTTAGTGGCGGGCGGGAGCTCCTACAATGAGCAGTTCTTC. As protein: CASSLVAGGSSYNEQFF.